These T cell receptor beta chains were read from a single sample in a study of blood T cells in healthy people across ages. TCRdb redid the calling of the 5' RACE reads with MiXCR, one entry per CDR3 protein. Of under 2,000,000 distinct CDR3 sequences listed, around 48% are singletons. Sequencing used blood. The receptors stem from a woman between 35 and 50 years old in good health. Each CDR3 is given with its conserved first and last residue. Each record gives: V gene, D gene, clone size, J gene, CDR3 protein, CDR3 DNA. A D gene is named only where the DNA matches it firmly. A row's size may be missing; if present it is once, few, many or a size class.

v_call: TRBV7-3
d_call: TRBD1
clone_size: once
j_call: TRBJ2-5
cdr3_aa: CASSPDRVPNEQYF
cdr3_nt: TGTGCCAGCAGTCCCGACAGGGTGCCCAATGAGCAGTACTTC

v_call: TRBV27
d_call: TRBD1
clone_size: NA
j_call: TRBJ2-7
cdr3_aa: CASSGVSSGGEQYF
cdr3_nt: TGTGCCAGCAGCGGGGTCTCCTCAGGGGGCGAGCAGTACTTC

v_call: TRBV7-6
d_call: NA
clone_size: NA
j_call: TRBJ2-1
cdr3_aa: CASTNVGSGEGIYNEQFF
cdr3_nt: TGTGCCAGCACCAATGTGGGTTCAGGCGAGGGGATCTACAATGAGCAGTTCTTC

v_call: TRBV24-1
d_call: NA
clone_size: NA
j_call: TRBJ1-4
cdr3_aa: CATSDFSSGPIWTTNEKLFF
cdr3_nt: TGTGCCACCAGTGATTTTAGTTCCGGACCTATTTGGACTACTAATGAAAAACTGTTTTTT

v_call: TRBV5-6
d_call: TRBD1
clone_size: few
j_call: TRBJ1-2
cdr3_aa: CASSIPGQKATQLCTF
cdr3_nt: TGTGCCAGCAGCATACCGGGACAGAAGGCCACCCAATTGTGCACCTTC

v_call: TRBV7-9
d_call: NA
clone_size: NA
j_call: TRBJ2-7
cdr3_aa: CASSSSAVPNPEQYF
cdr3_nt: TGTGCCAGCAGTTCATCAGCGGTCCCGAACCCCGAGCAGTACTTC

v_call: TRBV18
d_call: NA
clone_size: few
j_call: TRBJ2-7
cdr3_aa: CASSPPRTAIYEQYF
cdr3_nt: TGTGCCAGCTCACCACCTAGGACAGCGATTTACGAGCAGTACTTC

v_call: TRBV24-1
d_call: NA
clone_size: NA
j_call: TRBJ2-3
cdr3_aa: CATSGWGDSATIGSTDTQYF
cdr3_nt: TGTGCCACCTCTGGCTGGGGGGACAGCGCAACGATCGGGTCAACAGATACGCAGTATTTT

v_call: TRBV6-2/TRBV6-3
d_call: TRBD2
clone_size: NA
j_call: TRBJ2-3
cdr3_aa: CASSYALAGGAQYF
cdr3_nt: TGTGCCAGCAGTTACGCGCTAGCGGGGGGTGCGCAGTATTTT

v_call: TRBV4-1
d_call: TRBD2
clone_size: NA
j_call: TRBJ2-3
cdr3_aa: CASTFRGDQAADTQYF
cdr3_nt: TGCGCCAGCACCTTCCGGGGGGACCAGGCCGCAGATACGCAGTATTTT

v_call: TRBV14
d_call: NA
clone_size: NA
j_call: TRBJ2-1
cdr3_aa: CASSQRGWGQFF
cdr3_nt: TGTGCCAGCAGCCAAAGGGGCTGGGGGCAGTTCTTC

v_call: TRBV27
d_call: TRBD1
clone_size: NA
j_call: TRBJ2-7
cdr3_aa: CASSPLNPRQGTKTYEQYF
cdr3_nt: TGTGCCAGCAGTCCCCTCAACCCCCGACAGGGGACCAAAACCTACGAGCAGTACTTC

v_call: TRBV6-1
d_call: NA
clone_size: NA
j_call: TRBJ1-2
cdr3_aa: CASSEYLATQPGYTF
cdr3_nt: TGTGCCAGCAGTGAATACCTGGCCACCCAGCCTGGCTACACCTTC

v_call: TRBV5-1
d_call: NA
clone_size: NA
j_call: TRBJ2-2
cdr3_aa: CASSLATGWNTGELFF
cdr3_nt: TGCGCCAGCAGCTTGGCTACGGGGTGGAACACCGGGGAGCTGTTTTTT

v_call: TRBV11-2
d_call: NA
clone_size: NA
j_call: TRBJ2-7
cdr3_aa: CASSLVGLGSYEQYF
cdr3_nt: TGTGCCAGCAGCTTAGTGGGTTTAGGGAGCTACGAGCAGTACTTC

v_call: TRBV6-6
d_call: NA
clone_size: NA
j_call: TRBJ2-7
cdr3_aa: CASSYLESEQYF
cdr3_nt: TGTGCCAGCAGTTACCTGGAGTCCGAGCAGTACTTC

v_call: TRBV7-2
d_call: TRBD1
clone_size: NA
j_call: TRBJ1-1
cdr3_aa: CASSRQGGHEGAFF
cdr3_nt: TGTGCCAGCAGCCGACAGGGGGGGCACGAGGGAGCTTTCTTT

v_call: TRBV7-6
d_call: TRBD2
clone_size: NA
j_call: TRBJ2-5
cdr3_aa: CASSSQGGAGETQYF
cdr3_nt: TGTGCCAGCAGCTCGCAGGGAGGGGCCGGGGAGACCCAGTACTTC

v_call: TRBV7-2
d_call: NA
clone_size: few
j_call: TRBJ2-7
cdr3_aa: CASTASVGNSYEQYF
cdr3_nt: TGTGCCAGCACCGCCTCAGTCGGCAACTCCTACGAGCAGTACTTC

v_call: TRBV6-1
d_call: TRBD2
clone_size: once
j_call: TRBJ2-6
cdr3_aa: CASSPMPWTSPRQPGANVLTF
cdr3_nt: TGTGCCAGCAGTCCAATGCCTTGGACTAGCCCGCGGCAACCTGGGGCCAACGTCCTGACTTTC

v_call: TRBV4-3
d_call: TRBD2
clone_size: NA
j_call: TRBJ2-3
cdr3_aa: CANSHAGGLDTQYF
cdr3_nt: TGCGCCAACAGCCACGCGGGGGGGTTAGATACGCAGTATTTT

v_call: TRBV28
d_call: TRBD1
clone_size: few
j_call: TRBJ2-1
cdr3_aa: CASRTGTGGNNEQFF
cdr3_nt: TGTGCCAGCAGGACCGGGACAGGGGGTAACAATGAGCAGTTCTTC

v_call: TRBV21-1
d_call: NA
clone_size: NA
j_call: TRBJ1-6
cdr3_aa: CASSKVGTVQPLHF
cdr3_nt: TGTGCCAGCAGCAAAGTTGGGACGGTGCAACCCCTCCACTTT

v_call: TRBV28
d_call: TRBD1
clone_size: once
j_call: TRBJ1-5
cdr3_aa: CASSFGDRDNQPQHF
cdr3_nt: TGTGCCAGCAGTTTCGGTGACAGGGACAATCAGCCCCAGCATTTT

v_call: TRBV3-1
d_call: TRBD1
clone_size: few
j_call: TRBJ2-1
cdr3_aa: CASSRFQGQGEERFF
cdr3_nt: TGTGCCAGCAGCCGCTTCCAGGGACAGGGGGAAGAGCGGTTCTTC